This entry describes one T cell receptor beta chain. CD8 cells regarded as naive lacked CD45RO, were positively chosen for CCR7, and omitted terminally differentiated effector memory CD45RA+ cells. Trimming left V 1 base short and J 1 base short, with 7 bases between. This CDR3 spans 14 amino acids. Germline CDR1 is SGHVS and CDR2 is FNYEAQ. The entry originates in a study of shared clonotypes between healthy human individuals. Study in general: The study used three CD4 naive, three CD4 memory, two CD8 naive and one CD8 memory plate per donor.

Every subset's genomic DNA went evenly onto several immunoSEQ plates. Produced via immunoSEQ multiplex PCR; TCRdb's table is partial and in-frame only. The data show over 2 million clones, approximately 95% seen once. The sequence was obtained from a man aged 18 to 29 in good health. The sample consisted of naive CD8+ T cells sorted from blood. The V and J genes are TRBV7-6 and TRBJ2-5; D ambiguous. The CDR3 nucleotides are TGTGCCAGCAGCTTAGAACAGACCCAAGAGACCCAGTACTTC. Protein product: CASSLEQTQETQYF. The complete variable domain, with remaining parts taken from reference TRBV7-6 and TRBJ2-5, reads GAGVSQSPRYKVTKRGQDVALRCDPISGHVSLYWYRQALGQGPEFLTYFNYEAQQDKSGLPNDRFSAERPEGSISTLTIQRTEQRDSAMYRCASSLEQTQETQYFGPGTRLLVL.